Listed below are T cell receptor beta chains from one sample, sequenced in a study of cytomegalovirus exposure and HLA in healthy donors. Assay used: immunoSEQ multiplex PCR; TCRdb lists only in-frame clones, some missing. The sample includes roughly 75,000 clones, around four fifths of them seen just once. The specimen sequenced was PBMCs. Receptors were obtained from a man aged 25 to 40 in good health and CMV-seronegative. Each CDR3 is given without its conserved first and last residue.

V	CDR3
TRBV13	ASSLNRGGSEQY
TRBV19	ASSSRTGEAF
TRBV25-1	ASQDRGGNTEAF
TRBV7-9	ASSPGAGGDHGYT
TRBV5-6	ASSPGSPYTEAF
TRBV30	AWSVRSSGRFRDTQY
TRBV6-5	ASYDRAGNTIY
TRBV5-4	ASSIGQENSPLH
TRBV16	ASSQSREGQTYYGYT
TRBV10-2	ASAGQRNEKLF
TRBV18	ASSPLVDRERETQY
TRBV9	ASSQEASGRGTDTQY
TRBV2	ASSDGGNYGYT
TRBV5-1	ASSLLYRGSNYGYT
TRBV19	ASSTRTGGRGEKLF
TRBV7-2	ASSWGGSPNNEQF
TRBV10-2	ASSGAGVSTQY
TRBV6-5	ASSDSNGYT
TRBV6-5	ANAQGADYGYT
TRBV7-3	ASSLVRETYEQY
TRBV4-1	ASSQPGSSGNTIY
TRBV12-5	ASGLGQNEQF
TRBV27	ASSFGRGTEAF
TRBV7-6	ASSPQPSDIYEQY
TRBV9	ASSVAGGAADTQY
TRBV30	AWRTGSNTGELF
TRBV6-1	ASSTGLANYGYT
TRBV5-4	ASNFRRGQGVNEAF
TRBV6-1	ASSEVGHTDTQY
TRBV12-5	ASGLGRQGLQYLAKNIQY
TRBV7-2	ASSLAPAMAGGNNEQF
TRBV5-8	ASSHGTGYDAYEQY